This TCR beta chain was identified during a study of OX40 agonist ivuxolimab in advanced cancers. In the study overall: Patients took ivuxolimab, an agonistic anti-OX40 (CD134) antibody. Three individuals attained partial responses, comprising one hepatocellular carcinoma case and two cutaneous melanoma cases.

The CDR3 length is 15 residues. The germline gives CDR1 SEHNR, CDR2 FQNEAQ (reference sequence). After removal of 4 bases from V and 3 bases from J, the junction contained 8 bases not matched to a gene. Sequencing used immunoSEQ multiplex PCR; TCRdb keeps in-frame clones, though not all of them. The sample includes approximately 78,000 clones, around 86% of them seen just once. Anyone with autoimmune disease history or systemic immunosuppression was excluded. The starting material was CD4+ or CD8+ T cells sorted from blood, obtained in a trial of the OX40 agonist ivuxolimab. The clonotype originates from an adult with an advanced solid tumor such as melanoma, head and neck, liver or kidney cancer. The genes are TRBV7-9 and TRBJ2-7, with TRBD2 matching over 8 bases. The CDR3 bases are TGTGCCAGCAGCTATCTTCTCGGGAGGGACTACGAGCAGTACTTC. This sequence encodes CASSYLLGRDYEQYF.